One and the same sample provided the 30 T cell receptor beta chains below, sequenced in a study of T cell responses to AZD1222 COVID-19 vaccine. Data came from immunoSEQ multiplex PCR; TCRdb stores just in-frame clones and leaves some out. The data hold over 130,000 clones, with about 92% observed a single time. This specimen was peripheral blood, taken 28 days after the second AZD1222 dose. Receptors were obtained from an adult who received the AZD1222 COVID-19 vaccine.

This chain connects TRBV19 to TRBJ2-7, with 7 bases lining up with TRBD1. The CDR3 has 13 residues. Losses at the gene ends were 4 bases for V and 2 bases for J; bases not matched to a gene: 2. Germline assignment: CDR1 LNHDA and CDR2 SQIVND (reference sequence). DNA of the CDR3: TGTGCCAGTAGTACGGGACAGACCTACGAGCAGTACTTC. This sequence encodes CASSTGQTYEQYF.

J is TRBJ2-7 and V is TRBV6-5, with D perhaps TRBD1 (7 bases). V was clipped by 4 bases and J by 5 bases, with 15 bases between them. Looked up from germline, CDR1 is MNHEY and CDR2 is SVGAGI. CDR3 length equals 14 residues. As DNA, the CDR3 is TGTGCCAGCAGTTCGTACAGGGGAGGCGACGAGCAGTACTTC. This sequence encodes CASSSYRGGDEQYF.

V usage is TRBV27 and J usage is TRBJ2-3; 10 bases fit TRBD1. Germline loops: CDR1 MNHEY, CDR2 SMNVEV (reference sequence). This CDR3 has 16 residues. V trimming: 6 bases; J trimming: 2 bases; junction bases outside the gene matches: 8. The CDR3 here is CASRPGTGDVTDTQYF. For the CDR3, the DNA is TGTGCCAGCAGACCCGGGACAGGGGATGTCACAGATACGCAGTATTTT.

This chain uses TRBV19 with TRBJ2-2; D is possibly TRBD1 (6 bases). V was shortened by 4 bases and J by 3 bases, with 9 bases between the two germline ends. Looked up from germline, CDR1 is LNHDA and CDR2 is SQIVND (reference sequence). This CDR3 is 14 amino acids long. The CDR3 DNA reads TGTGCCAGTAGTACGGCAGGGGACACCGGGGAGCTGTTTTTT. It encodes CASSTAGDTGELFF.

V is TRBV11-3 and J is TRBJ2-3; D ambiguous. Between the trimmed V and J ends, which lost 0 bases and 2 bases, there was a span of 6 bases. In germline, CDR1 is SGHNT, CDR2 YENEEA. The length of the CDR3 is 14 residues. CDR3 loop: CASSLDRTTDTQYF. The CDR3 DNA sequence: TGTGCCAGCAGCTTAGATAGGACCACAGATACGCAGTATTTT.

This CDR3 reads CASSYSTTNYGYTF. The CDR3 DNA sequence: TGTGCCAGCAGTTACTCTACAACTAACTATGGCTACACCTTC. V and J are TRBV6-5 and TRBJ1-2; D remains ambiguous. Trimming shortened V by 0 bases and J by 0 bases, and 5 bases separated the two germline ends. CDR1 is MNHEY, CDR2 SVGAGI, per germline. This CDR3 has 14 residues.

The CDR3 loop is CATSRSRGLAGLRSSYNEQFF. CDR3 bases: TGTGCCACCAGCAGATCCCGCGGACTAGCGGGTCTTAGAAGCTCCTACAATGAGCAGTTCTTC. The gene calls are TRBV15 and TRBJ2-1, with 11 bases that match TRBD2. The CDR3 length is 21 residues. V shed 2 bases and J 0 bases; nucleotides not matched to a gene: 15. Germline lookup yields CDR1 LNHNV and CDR2 YYDKDF (reference sequence).

This chain uses TRBV29-1 with TRBJ2-2; D unclear. Trimming cost V 2 bases and J 3 bases, with 4 bases left between them. The CDR3 runs to 12 residues. CDR1 SQVTM and CDR2 ANQGSEA come from the germline V gene. The CDR3 loop is CSVESHTGELFF. The DNA of the CDR3 is TGCAGCGTTGAAAGCCACACCGGGGAGCTGTTTTTT.

The count of this clone is one. CDR3 sequence: CASSFGGTSPYEQYF. The CDR3 DNA is TGTGCCAGCAGCTTTGGGGGTACCAGTCCCTACGAGCAGTACTTC. The rearrangement uses TRBV7-2 and TRBJ2-7; the D call may be TRBD1 or TRBD2 (5 bases each). Germline CDR1 reads SGHTA; CDR2 reads FQGNSA. The CDR3 is 15 amino acids. Between the trimmed V and J ends, which lost 3 bases and 2 bases, there was a span of 14 bases.

V gene TRBV27 combines with J gene TRBJ1-4; D might be TRBD1 (5 bases). Per germline, CDR1 MNHEY and CDR2 SMNVEV (reference sequence). The CDR3 spans 15 residues. Trimming removed 5 bases from V and 8 bases from J, with 18 bases in between. CDR3: CASSPGWGRGEKLFF. CDR3 DNA sequence: TGTGCCAGCAGTCCCGGGTGGGGACGAGGCGAAAAACTGTTTTTT.

The CDR3 nucleotides read TGCAGCGTTGAAGGGCAGGGCCAAACTGAAGCTTTCTTT. It translates to CSVEGQGQTEAFF. This chain uses TRBV29-1 with TRBJ1-1, with a weak D call TRBD1 (5 bases). V was cut by 1 base and J by 5 bases, with 11 bases left in between. Germline loops: CDR1 SQVTM, CDR2 ANQGSEA. The CDR3 contains 13 residues.

This clone showed up just a few times. The rearrangement links TRBV15 to TRBJ1-5, with unresolved D. Germline CDR1 reads LNHNV; CDR2 reads YYDKDF (reference sequence). V was trimmed by 0 bases and J by 2 bases, leaving 11 bases between them. This CDR3 contains 16 residues. The CDR3 loop is CATSRELGVGNQPQHF. The CDR3 coding sequence is TGTGCCACCAGCAGAGAACTAGGCGTCGGCAATCAGCCCCAGCATTTT.

The chain carries TRBV19 and TRBJ2-7, with 14 bases aligning to TRBD2. Trimming took 4 bases from V and 3 from J; bases not matched to a gene: 2. Germline V gene lookup returns CDR1 LNHDA and CDR2 SQIVND (reference sequence). There are 15 residues in the CDR3. CDR3 residues: CASSTGLAGDYEQYF. DNA for the CDR3: TGTGCCAGTAGTACGGGACTAGCGGGAGACTACGAGCAGTACTTC.

The rearrangement uses TRBV7-9 and TRBJ2-7; 13 nucleotides agree with TRBD2. J lost 7 bases, V lost 4 bases, and 4 bases had no gene match. This CDR3 has 14 residues. The germline CDR1 and CDR2 sequences are SEHNR and FQNEAQ (reference sequence). Here the CDR3 reads CASSSGGLAGEQYF. The CDR3 DNA sequence: TGTGCCAGCAGCTCCGGGGGACTAGCGGGAGAGCAGTACTTC.

The rearrangement links TRBV11-2 to TRBJ2-7; TRBD2 matches at 8 bases. Trimming cost V 3 bases and J 5 bases; bases outside gene matches: 6. CDR3 length equals 14 residues. CDR1 is SGHAT and CDR2 is FQNNGV in the germline V gene. CDR3 nucleotides: TGTGCCAGCAGCTTGATGGCGGGAGGAGACGAGCAGTACTTC. Translation: CASSLMAGGDEQYF.

In DNA, the CDR3 is TGTGCCAGCGGAATAACACGGGCCAGCACTGAAGCTTTCTTT. This sequence encodes CASGITRASTEAFF. The chain links TRBV28 to TRBJ1-1; D remains ambiguous. The length of the CDR3 is 14 residues. In germline, CDR1 is MDHEN, CDR2 SYDVKM. The V end was cut by 8 bases, the J end by 4 bases, with 17 bases between.

DNA of the CDR3: TGTGCCAGCAGTTACTTATCAGGGCGCGGCTACACCTTC. It is translated as CASSYLSGRGYTF. The V gene is TRBV6-2 or TRBV6-3, the J gene TRBJ1-2, with D maybe TRBD1 (5 bases). The V gene lost 1 base and the J gene lost 8 bases, with 11 bases spanning the gap. The germline V gene has CDR1 MNHEY and CDR2 SVGEGT. The CDR3 has 13 residues.

This clone was seen a single time. The rearrangement links TRBV7-8 to TRBJ2-1; 11 nucleotides align to TRBD2. Germline loops: CDR1 SGHVS, CDR2 FQNEAQ. V lost 6 bases to trimming and J lost 6 bases; unmatched junction nucleotides: 4. CDR3 length: 14 amino acids. The CDR3 protein is CASRGTSGPNEQFF. The CDR3 nucleotides are TGTGCCAGCAGGGGGACTAGCGGACCCAATGAGCAGTTCTTC.

The chain carries TRBV11-2 and TRBJ1-1; D unresolved. The CDR3 contains 12 residues. Between the trimmed V and J ends, which lost 5 bases and 3 bases, there was a span of 7 bases. Per germline, CDR1 SGHAT and CDR2 FQNNGV. CDR3 in DNA: TGTGCCAGCAGCCAGAGGTACACTGAAGCTTTCTTT. As protein: CASSQRYTEAFF. Using reference TRBV11-2 and TRBJ1-1 for the parts outside the CDR3, the full variable domain is EAGVAQSPRYKIIEKRQSVAFWCNPISGHATLYWYQQILGQGPKLLIQFQNNGVVDDSQLPKDRFSAERLKGVDSTLKIQPAKLEDSAVYLCASSQRYTEAFFGQGTRLTVV.

The chain combines TRBV19 with TRBJ1-1, with D possibly being TRBD1 (5 bases). V lost 7 bases to trimming and J lost 6 bases, with 15 bases between them. CDR1 is LNHDA and CDR2 is SQIVND in the germline V gene (reference sequence). The CDR3 sequence is 13 residues long. CDR3 in amino acids: CASMFQGRAEAFF. The CDR3 DNA sequence: TGTGCCAGTATGTTCCAGGGACGGGCTGAAGCTTTCTTT.

V is TRBV24-1 and J is TRBJ2-5; a weak D match, TRBD2 (5 bases). V was cut by 4 bases and J by 4 bases, with 6 bases left in between. CDR1 and CDR2 from the germline V gene are KGHDR and SFDVKD. This CDR3 comprises 12 residues. CDR3 sequence reads: CATSDTRETQYF. In nucleotides, the CDR3 is TGTGCCACCAGTGACACTAGAGAGACCCAGTACTTC.

The genes are TRBV7-9 and TRBJ2-1; the match to TRBD2 covers 8 bases. Germline CDR1 reads SEHNR; CDR2 reads FQNEAQ (reference sequence). This CDR3 region has 19 residues. The trim removed 7 bases at V and 2 bases at J, leaving 19 bases unmatched. DNA of the CDR3: TGTGCCAGCACTGGGGGCCCCTTAACCGGGACTAGGACCTACAATGAGCAGTTCTTC. Protein sequence: CASTGGPLTGTRTYNEQFF. Drawing the rest from reference TRBV7-9 and TRBJ2-1, the complete variable domain is DTGVSQNPRHKITKRGQNVTFRCDPISEHNRLYWYRQTLGQGPEFLTYFQNEAQLEKSRLLSDRFSAERPKGSFSTLEIQRTEQGDSAMYLCASTGGPLTGTRTYNEQFFGPGTRLTVL.

V and J are TRBV6-5 and TRBJ2-5, with D possibly matching TRBD1 (5 bases). V was trimmed by 8 bases and J by 1 base, leaving 8 bases between them. The CDR3 runs to 12 residues. Looked up from germline, CDR1 is MNHEY and CDR2 is SVGAGI. This CDR3 is CASQGAQETQYF. The CDR3 region has the DNA TGTGCCAGCCAGGGTGCCCAAGAGACCCAGTACTTC.

Here the CDR3 reads CASSLGQSYEQYF. The DNA for the CDR3 is TGCGCCAGCAGCTTAGGACAGTCCTACGAGCAGTACTTC. The chain is built from TRBV5-1 and TRBJ2-7; D is perhaps TRBD1 (6 bases). V was shortened by 2 bases and J by 1 base, with 7 bases between the two germline ends. The CDR3 is 13 residues long. Germline values: CDR1 SGHRS, CDR2 YFSETQ.

V gene TRBV7-2 combines with J gene TRBJ1-2; maybe TRBD1 (5 bases). This CDR3 region has 15 residues. V shed 1 base and J shed 1 base, with 10 bases lying between them. CDR1 is SGHTA and CDR2 is FQGNSA in the germline V gene. The CDR3 is CASSLESGNNYGYTF. For the CDR3, the DNA is TGTGCCAGCAGCTTAGAGTCAGGGAATAACTATGGCTACACCTTC.

CDR3 DNA: TGTGCCAGCTCGGAGGAAGAGACCCAGTACTTC. Its translation: CASSEEETQYF. The gene calls are TRBV18 and TRBJ2-5, with D perhaps TRBD2 (5 bases). Trimming took 6 bases from V and 3 from J, leaving 5 bases between them. The length of the CDR3 is 11 residues. Per germline, CDR1 KGHSH and CDR2 LQKENI.

The chain combines TRBV6-2 or TRBV6-3 with TRBJ2-7; D unclear. CDR3 length: 12 residues. The germline V gene has CDR1 MNHEY and CDR2 SVGEGT. Trimming removed 4 bases at V and 0 bases at J, with 4 bases between. This CDR3 reads CASSFSSYEQYF. The DNA of the CDR3 is TGTGCCAGCAGTTTTAGCTCCTACGAGCAGTACTTC.

The chain recombines TRBV3-1 (or the pseudogene TRBV3-2) with TRBJ2-7, with 13 nucleotides matching TRBD2. From germline, CDR1 is LGHDT and CDR2 YNNKEL (reference sequence). V lost 3 bases, J lost 5 bases, and 1 base stayed unmatched. CDR3 length equals 14 residues. For the CDR3, the DNA is TGTGCCAGCAGCCATGGACTAGCGGGAGACGAGCAGTACTTC. It specifies CASSHGLAGDEQYF.

The rearrangement links TRBV2 to TRBJ1-3; no clear D. Germline CDR1 reads SNHLY; CDR2 reads FYNNEI. This CDR3 comprises 13 residues. V was clipped by 5 bases and J by 0 bases, with 5 bases between them. CDR3 protein: CASSQHSGNTIYF. Written as DNA, the CDR3 is TGTGCCAGCAGTCAGCACTCTGGAAACACCATATATTTT. Looking up the rest from reference TRBV2 and TRBJ1-3 gives the full variable domain: EPEVTQTPSHQVTQMGQEVILRCVPISNHLYFYWYRQILGQKVEFLVSFYNNEISEKSEIFDDQFSVERPDGSNFTLKIRSTKLEDSAMYFCASSQHSGNTIYFGEGSWLTVV.

The chain links TRBV19 to TRBJ1-2, with D possibly TRBD1 on 5 matching bases. The CDR3 runs to 15 residues. Germline V gene sequence: CDR1 LNHDA, CDR2 SQIVND (reference sequence). Trimming left V 4 bases short and J 8 bases short, with 20 bases between. Written as DNA, the CDR3 is TGTGCCAGTAGTAGACAAACGGACGGGACTTTCGGCTACACCTTC. Its translation: CASSRQTDGTFGYTF.